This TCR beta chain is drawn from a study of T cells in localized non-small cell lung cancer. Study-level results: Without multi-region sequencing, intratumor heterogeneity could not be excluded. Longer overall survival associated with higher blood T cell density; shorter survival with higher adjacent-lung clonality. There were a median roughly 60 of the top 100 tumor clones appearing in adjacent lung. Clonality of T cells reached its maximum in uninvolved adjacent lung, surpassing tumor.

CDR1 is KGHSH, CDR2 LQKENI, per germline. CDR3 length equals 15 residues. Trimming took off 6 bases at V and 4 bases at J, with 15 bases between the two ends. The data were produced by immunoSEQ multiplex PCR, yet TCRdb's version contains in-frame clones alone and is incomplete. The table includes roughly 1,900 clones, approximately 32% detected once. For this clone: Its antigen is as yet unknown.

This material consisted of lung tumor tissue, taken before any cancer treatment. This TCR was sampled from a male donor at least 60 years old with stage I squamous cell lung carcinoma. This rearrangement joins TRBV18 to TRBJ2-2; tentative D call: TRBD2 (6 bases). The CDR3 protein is CASSQQRGSTGELFF. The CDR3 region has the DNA TGTGCCAGCTCCCAACAACGGGGGAGCACCGGGGAGCTGTTTTTT.